The 5 T cell receptor beta chains given below trace back to one sample, sequenced in a study of cytomegalovirus exposure and HLA in healthy donors (dated by TCRdb to 2017 to 2019). Library creation used the immunoSEQ multiplex PCR assay. The multiplex PCR relied on a mix of 60 forward primers for TCR Vbeta segments and 13 reverse primers for TCR Jbeta segments. Here the immuneACCESS table is served through TCRdb, limited to in-frame sequences with V and J called. Missing clones are a known gap in these copies; in checked studies unresolved V genes cover under half, and the rest lacks a known reason. Recorded for this sample are fewer than 200,000 clones; 55% to 75% of them occurred a single time. The top ten clonotypes cover 2% to 2.5% of the sample. The sequenced material came from PBMCs. All receptors come from a human donor in good health.

The CDR3 DNA reads TGTGCCAGCAGCTTATCAAGCGGGGGGAGCTCTGGGGCCAACGTCCTGACTTTC. Amino acid sequence: CASSLSSGGSSGANVLTF. The chain recombines TRBV7-8 with TRBJ2-6; 9 bases map to TRBD2. After removal of 2 bases from V and 0 bases from J, the junction contained 5 bases not matched to a gene. This CDR3 spans 18 amino acids. Germline V gene sequence: CDR1 SGHVS, CDR2 FQNEAQ.

The gene calls are TRBV9 and TRBJ1-2; possibly TRBD1 for D (5 bases). Germline V gives CDR1 SGDLS, CDR2 YYNGEE. V dropped 1 base and J dropped 8 bases, with 15 bases sitting between them. CDR3 length: 14 amino acids. This CDR3 is CASSVSSGQGGYTF. The CDR3 DNA reads TGTGCCAGCAGCGTATCCAGCGGGCAGGGAGGCTACACCTTC.

This rearrangement joins TRBV2 to TRBJ1-1; 9 positions match TRBD1. This CDR3 contains 18 residues. Per the germline V gene, CDR1 is SNHLY and CDR2 is FYNNEI. V lost 8 bases, J lost 1 base, and 17 bases stayed unmatched. This CDR3 is CASVTNPGQGVSNTEAFF. The CDR3 nucleotides are TGTGCCAGCGTCACTAATCCGGGACAGGGAGTATCGAACACTGAAGCTTTCTTT.

This clone came up a few times. J is TRBJ1-6 and V is TRBV5-5; TRBD1 matches 10 bases. The J segment lost 8 bases and the V segment lost 4 bases, leaving 3 bases of the junction unmatched. The CDR3 consists of 14 residues. Germline V gives CDR1 SGHKS, CDR2 YYEKEE (reference sequence). The CDR3 DNA follows: TGTGCCAGCAGCGATGGGACAGGGGATTCACCCCTCCACTTT. Its translation is CASSDGTGDSPLHF.

The chain links TRBV4-2 to TRBJ2-7; 9 bases align to TRBD1. The V segment lost 1 base and the J segment 2 bases; nucleotides outside the gene matches: 3. Germline lookup yields CDR1 LGHNA and CDR2 YNFKEQ. The CDR3 length is 15 residues. CDR3 DNA: TGTGCCAGCAGCCAAGTCTGGGACAGGGCCTACGAGCAGTACTTC. It specifies CASSQVWDRAYEQYF.